This T cell receptor (beta chain) was recorded in a study of T cell responses to AZD1222 COVID-19 vaccine. Clones were read by immunoSEQ multiplex PCR, and TCRdb kept only the in-frame ones, dropping some. The data contain 90,000 to 120,000 clones, roughly 86% of them singletons. The CDR3 is 13 amino acids. Germline CDR1 SGHTA, CDR2 FQGTGA. V was cut by 3 bases and J by 1 base, with 6 bases left in between. Overall study findings and caveats: Only a handful of AZD1222 recipients, six or seven in all, had baseline seropositivity. Donors were largely white British and mainly female; clonal diversity was possibly underestimated. A rise in Spike-specific TCR breadth and depth followed two AZD1222 doses.

Concerning this clone: Its antigen is not known.

Sequences were derived from peripheral blood, sampled 28 days after the second dose of the MenACWY control vaccine. This chain connects TRBV7-3 to TRBJ1-1, with D unresolved. This TCR was sampled from an adult who received the MenACWY meningococcal vaccine as a control. The CDR3 sequence is CASSLNQNTEAFF. The DNA for the CDR3 is TGTGCCAGCAGCTTGAATCAGAACACTGAAGCTTTCTTT.